Detailed here is one T cell receptor (beta chain). There is no known antigen for this receptor. Base qualities are missing; no much larger clone stands one base away. This record comes from a study of graft-versus-host responses after intestinal transplantation (dated by TCRdb to 2020 to 2022). About the investigation overall: Multivisceral, liver-intestinal, or isolated intestinal transplants were received by the recipients. Anti-thymocyte globulin induction was given to all recipients, followed by maintenance tacrolimus and steroids for approximately 3 years. Bulk TCR-beta CDR3 sequencing was used to track graft-versus-host and host-versus-graft alloreactive T cell clones in the graft, circulation and bone marrow after intestinal transplantation. Alloreactive clones were identified by sequencing pre-transplant mixed lymphocyte reaction products and comparing them with unstimulated pre-transplant donor and recipient T cells. A cohort of fewer than 25 intestinal transplant recipients, including one retransplant, was enrolled, and a few patients lacking pretransplant specimens were excluded. Donor T cell macrochimerism was defined as a peak of at least 4% donor T cells among recipient peripheral blood mononuclear cells. Samples from a few later patients were sequenced in-house on an Illumina MiSeq with MiXCR processing rather than by the commercial service. The study at large found these results: GvH clones were found in recipient bone marrow, and some of the GvH clones appeared earlier in ileal mucosa or blood, which is consistent with an intestinal mucosal origin. Conclusions were limited by the relatively low number and heterogeneity of intestinal transplant patients. Patients with donor T cell macrochimerism had high GvH to HvG T cell clonal ratios in their allografts. Early after transplant, declines in HvG clones were associated with peak levels of circulating GvH clones.

Sample time point, as interpreted from the label and publication: cells obtained before transplantation from donor or recipient. CD3+CD4+ and CD3+CD8+ populations were FACS-sorted from unstimulated pre-transplant donor and recipient cells taken from spleen or lymph nodes. Library creation used the immunoSEQ multiplex PCR assay. For most patients, genomic DNA was isolated using the Qiagen DNeasy Blood and Tissue Kit and was shipped frozen to Adaptive Biotechnologies for TCR sequencing. High-throughput TCR-beta CDR3 sequencing of genomic DNA from most patients was performed by Adaptive Biotechnologies. As for the authors' bioinformatics: Adaptive's ImmunoSEQ software was the source of the TCR sequencing data for 18 patients, while three other patients were processed with MiXCR and VDJtools. To correct CD4 versus CD8 sorting errors, sequences present in both subsets at a frequency ratio below 5:1 were removed. CDR3 nucleotide sequences shared between donor and recipient were removed because their origin could not be assigned. To count as alloreactive, a clone needed at least 2-fold expansion over unstimulated cells and a minimum CFSE-low frequency of 0.002% (template counts) or 0.001% (read counts). Clones detected in sequenced pre-transplant spleen, lymph node, or MLR CFSE-low populations of the donor or recipient were defined as mappable. Cumulative frequency of alloreactive clones was calculated as a percentage of all sequences weighted by copy number. Held by TCRdb, this immuneACCESS table contains in-frame sequences only and omits some clones. Under half of the omission traces to an unresolved V gene where checked; the cause of the rest is unknown. V, J and clone size reflect that table, while D and trimming were determined from the DNA. Counted in this sample were about 84,000 clones; under 95% of them appeared once. The top ten constitute 0.35% of the sample.

The CDR3 has 16 amino acids, counting the end cysteine and phenylalanine. Just the 48-base CDR3 DNA is kept, in frame starting at base 1. At the junction V is shortened by 6 bases and J by 10 bases; bases outside the gene matches: 13. CDR1 and CDR2 are read off the germline V gene as SNHLY and FYNNEI. Here the chain combines TRBV2 and TRBJ1-6, with 9 bases in between that match TRBD1. This receptor was taken from a human donor who was the organ donor for an intestinal transplant. The sequencing used unstimulated CD4+ T cells sorted from spleen or lymph node cells, collected before transplant. The nucleotide sequence reads as follows: TGTGCCAGCAGACCAGTCCGGGACAGGGCAAGGTCACCCCTCCACTTT. It encodes CASRPVRDRARSPLHF. When the CDR3 is completed using the reference TRBV2 and TRBJ1-6 genes on either side, the full variable domain is EPEVTQTPSHQVTQMGQEVILRCVPISNHLYFYWYRQILGQKVEFLVSFYNNEISEKSEIFDDQFSVERPDGSNFTLKIRSTKLEDSAMYFCASRPVRDRARSPLHFGNGTRLTVT.